This record concerns one TCR beta chain sequence. What it binds is not known. PCR employed 60 Vbeta and 13 Jbeta primers. Sequencing used immunoSEQ multiplex PCR; TCRdb keeps in-frame clones, though not all of them. Of approximately 120,000 clones listed, 76% are singletons. These data come from a study of cytomegalovirus exposure and HLA in healthy donors. The study's findings and limits: In a later analysis, the majority of CMV-associated beta chains seemingly showed HLA restriction. Analysis performed later showed TCR beta chains linked to HLA being more clonally expanded than equally common others. A previous analysis found most TCR beta V segments productive roughly 87% or roughly 30% of the time. Later on, an analysis tied 15,000 to 20,000 TCR beta sequences to HLA alleles at 0.05 false discovery rate.

This CDR3 comprises 14 residues. Germline V gene sequence: CDR1 PRHDT, CDR2 FYEKMQ (reference sequence). With V trimmed by 5 bases and J by 2 bases, 6 bases remained unmatched. This TCR was sampled from a woman between 45 and 60 years old in good health and CMV-seropositive. Sequences were obtained from PBMCs. The genes are TRBV13 and TRBJ2-7, with 7 bases identical to TRBD1. The CDR3 reads CASSQRDSPYEQYF. The CDR3 DNA sequence: TGTGCCAGCAGCCAGAGGGACAGTCCCTACGAGCAGTACTTC. The variable domain in full, with the rest retrieved from reference TRBV13 and TRBJ2-7, is AAGVIQSPRHLIKEKRETATLKCYPIPRHDTVYWYQQGPGQDPQFLISFYEKMQSDKGSIPDRFSAQQFSDYHSELNMSSLELGDSALYFCASSQRDSPYEQYFGPGTRLTVT.